These 20 T cell receptor beta chains share one sample of origin, sequenced in a study of CD8 T cell repertoires and HIV-1 epitope variants. Produced via immunoSEQ multiplex PCR; TCRdb's table is partial and in-frame only. The repertoire consists of 4,900 or so clones, with roughly three fifths occurring once and the leading ten covering around 40%. No antigen is known for these receptors. The specimen was cultured CD8+ T cells derived from PBMCs. The receptors were sampled from a male donor with HIV.

This clone is classed as large. The rearrangement links TRBV28 to TRBJ1-2, with D possibly TRBD1 on 5 matching bases. The CDR3 spans 16 residues. Germline-derived CDR1 and CDR2 are MDHEN and SYDVKM. Trimming removed 5 bases at V and 3 bases at J, with 19 bases between. The chain's CDR3 is CASSIRPTDFDYGYTF. The CDR3 region has the DNA TGTGCCAGCAGTATACGCCCGACAGATTTCGACTATGGCTACACCTTC.

The chain employs TRBV28 and TRBJ2-5; 11 nucleotides align to TRBD1. The DNA end is a closer match to TRBJ2-7, so the J assignment may be wrong. CDR1 and CDR2 from the germline V gene are MDHEN and SYDVKM. The CDR3 is made up of 14 amino acids. The CDR3, as DNA: TGTGCCAGCAATCCGGGACAGGGGGCCTACGAGCAGTACTTC. This translates into CASNPGQGAYEQYF.

This clone was seen more than once but under ten times. This rearrangement joins TRBV9 to TRBJ2-1, with 8 positions matching TRBD1. The germline CDR1 and CDR2 sequences are SGDLS and YYNGEE. V lost 2 bases and J lost 9; bases outside the gene matches: 16. The CDR3 contains 17 residues. Written as DNA, the CDR3 is TGTGCCAGCAGCGTCTCCCCAGGGGGCCCTCGGCCACCTGAGCAGTTCTTC. Protein sequence: CASSVSPGGPRPPEQFF.

The chain employs TRBV6-1 and TRBJ2-7; D may be TRBD2 (6 bases). The CDR3 is made up of 15 amino acids. V was trimmed by 1 base and J by 6 bases, leaving 16 bases between them. Germline V gene sequence: CDR1 MNHNS, CDR2 SASEGT. Here the CDR3 reads CASSEDGTLLSEQYF. CDR3 DNA: TGTGCCAGCAGTGAAGACGGGACTCTCTTAAGCGAGCAGTACTTC.

The J gene is TRBJ2-7, the V gene TRBV2, with TRBD1 matching over 9 bases. J gave up 4 bases and V 3 bases, and 13 bases lay outside the gene matches. The CDR3 spans 17 residues. Per germline, CDR1 SNHLY and CDR2 FYNNEI. The CDR3 reads CASSEVRFSGTGYEQYF. In DNA, the CDR3 is TGTGCCAGCAGTGAGGTCCGTTTTTCCGGGACAGGGTACGAGCAGTACTTC.

This chain connects TRBV14 to TRBJ2-1, with 12 bases that match TRBD2. Germline CDR1 reads SGHDN; CDR2 reads FVKESK. The V and J ends lost 4 bases and 7 bases, in that order; junction bases with no gene match: 8. This CDR3 comprises 16 residues. Here the CDR3 reads CASSPRLAGGLNEQFF. CDR3 sequence (DNA): TGTGCCAGCAGCCCCAGGCTAGCGGGAGGGCTTAATGAGCAGTTCTTC.

The rearrangement uses TRBV4-2 and TRBJ1-2; 7 bases are a match to TRBD1. The CDR3 extends over 14 amino acids. Per germline, CDR1 LGHNA and CDR2 YNFKEQ. Losses at the gene ends were 1 base for V and 4 bases for J; bases not matched to a gene: 3. CDR3 nucleotide sequence: TGTGCCAGCAGCCAAGTGAGGGACAGCTATGGCTACACCTTC. Translated: CASSQVRDSYGYTF.

The chain recombines TRBV27 with TRBJ2-1, with TRBD1 matching 7 bases. The CDR3 loop spans 14 amino acids. The V gene's germline CDR1 is MNHEY and CDR2 SMNVEV (reference sequence). J lost 6 bases, V lost 2 bases, and 4 bases had no gene match. As DNA, the CDR3 is TGTGCCAGCAGTTTAGGGGGACAGATCAATGAGCAGTTCTTC. Amino acid sequence: CASSLGGQINEQFF.

This clone has a handful of counts. This chain uses TRBV29-1 with TRBJ1-1; D may be TRBD1 (6 bases). The V end was cut by 5 bases, the J end by 6 bases, with 10 bases between. The CDR3 has 11 residues. From germline, CDR1 is SQVTM and CDR2 ANQGSEA. The CDR3 nucleotides are TGCAGCGTTTTACAGGGTGCTGAAGCTTTCTTT. This translates into CSVLQGAEAFF. Full variable domain (remainder filled in from reference TRBV29-1 and TRBJ1-1): SAVISQKPSRDICQRGTSLTIQCQVDSQVTMMFWYRQQPGQSLTLIATANQGSEATYESGFVIDKFPISRPNLTFSTLTVSNMSPEDSSIYLCSVLQGAEAFFGQGTRLTVV.

Turning to this clone: Sequence at one end of the junction differs from germline and may be a read error. Other DNA variants within this sample encode the same CDR3. The gene calls are TRBV6-5 and TRBJ2-7; D perhaps matches TRBD1 (5 bases). This CDR3 contains 15 residues. The V gene's germline CDR1 is MNHEY and CDR2 SVGAGI. CDR3 in amino acids: CASSRVSVSSYEQYF. The CDR3 DNA sequence: TGCGCCAGCAGCAGGGTCTCCGTAAGCTCCTACGAGCAGTACTTC.

This chain links TRBV7-9 with TRBJ2-5; 7 bases align to TRBD2. Trimming at V came to 4 bases and at J to 1 base, leaving 0 bases not matched to a gene. Germline V lookup: CDR1 SEHNR, CDR2 FQNEAQ (reference sequence). The CDR3 is 13 residues long. CDR3 bases: TGTGCCAGCAGCTGGGAGGGCCAAGAGACCCAGTACTTC. It is translated as CASSWEGQETQYF.

This clone was seen a handful of times. The rearrangement uses TRBV7-2 and TRBJ2-5; maybe TRBD1 (8 bases). The CDR3 is made up of 14 amino acids. The ends were cut back, 5 bases at V and 3 bases at J, with 13 bases in the middle. Germline assignment: CDR1 SGHTA and CDR2 FQGNSA. CDR3 nucleotide sequence: TGTGCCAGCAGCGTAACAGGGGGGGAAGAGACCCAGTACTTC. Amino acid sequence: CASSVTGGEETQYF.

CDR3 sequence: CASSLETSASYEQYF. The CDR3, as DNA: TGTGCCAGCAGCTTAGAGACTAGCGCATCCTACGAGCAGTACTTC. The V and J genes are TRBV11-2 and TRBJ2-7; TRBD2 matches at 8 bases. V shed 0 bases and J 1 base; nucleotides not matched to a gene: 2. The CDR3 totals 15 residues. Germline values: CDR1 SGHAT, CDR2 FQNNGV.

This clone has just a few counts. The genes are TRBV6-1 and TRBJ2-2; D uncertain. With 8 bases removed from V and 7 bases from J, the gap between germline ends came to 20 bases. Germline lookup yields CDR1 MNHNS and CDR2 SASEGT. This CDR3 has 15 amino acids. CDR3 amino acids: CASDAGSWVGGELFF. Here the CDR3 DNA reads TGTGCCAGCGACGCCGGTAGCTGGGTGGGCGGGGAGCTGTTTTTT.

The chain employs TRBV5-1 and TRBJ1-5; tentative D call: TRBD1 (5 bases). From germline, CDR1 is SGHRS and CDR2 YFSETQ. V lost 0 bases to trimming and J lost 2 bases, with 9 bases between them. This CDR3 has 15 amino acids. The CDR3 nucleotides read TGCGCCAGCAGCTTGGAAGGGGTGGGCAATCAGCCCCAGCATTTT. Translation gives CASSLEGVGNQPQHF.

The chain has TRBV7-2 and TRBJ1-3; D call uncertain. The CDR3 sequence is 17 residues long. V lost 5 bases and J lost 0, with 17 bases in between. Germline V gene sequence: CDR1 SGHTA, CDR2 FQGNSA. The CDR3 DNA follows: TGTGCCAGCAGCCTGGGGTGGGGTGGGTACTCTGGAAACACCATATATTTT. Its translation: CASSLGWGGYSGNTIYF.

V is TRBV6-5 and J is TRBJ2-7; TRBD1 matches at 9 bases. Trimming at V came to 3 bases and at J to 2 bases, leaving 2 bases not matched to a gene. In germline, CDR1 is MNHEY, CDR2 SVGAGI. This CDR3 spans 14 amino acids. CDR3 bases: TGTGCCAGCAGTTATACAGGGGGCGCCTACGAGCAGTACTTC. It codes for CASSYTGGAYEQYF.

The chain couples TRBV28 to TRBJ2-4; 8 positions agree with TRBD1. The germline V gene encodes CDR1 MDHEN and CDR2 SYDVKM. The CDR3 extends over 13 amino acids. Trimming removed 6 bases from V and 9 bases from J; junction bases left unmatched: 7. CDR3 coding DNA: TGTGCCAGCAGAACCTTCGACAGGGGCATTCAGTACTTC. It encodes CASRTFDRGIQYF.

The J gene is TRBJ2-5, the V gene TRBV2, with a tentative D call TRBD2 (5 bases). The germline CDR1 and CDR2 sequences are SNHLY and FYNNEI. This CDR3 contains 15 residues. With 6 bases removed from V and 2 bases from J, the gap between germline ends came to 16 bases. The CDR3 coding sequence is TGTGCCAGCAGCTCCGCCGGGATAGATCAAGAGACCCAGTACTTC. Translated, it gives CASSSAGIDQETQYF.

This chain joins TRBV19 and TRBJ2-2; 9 bases are shared with TRBD1. This CDR3 region has 15 residues. V gave up 5 bases and J gave up 6 bases; unmatched junction bases: 7. Germline loops: CDR1 LNHDA, CDR2 SQIVND (reference sequence). The CDR3 sequence: CASSLTGGSAGELFF. The CDR3 region has the DNA TGTGCCAGTAGTTTAACAGGGGGCTCAGCCGGGGAGCTGTTTTTT.